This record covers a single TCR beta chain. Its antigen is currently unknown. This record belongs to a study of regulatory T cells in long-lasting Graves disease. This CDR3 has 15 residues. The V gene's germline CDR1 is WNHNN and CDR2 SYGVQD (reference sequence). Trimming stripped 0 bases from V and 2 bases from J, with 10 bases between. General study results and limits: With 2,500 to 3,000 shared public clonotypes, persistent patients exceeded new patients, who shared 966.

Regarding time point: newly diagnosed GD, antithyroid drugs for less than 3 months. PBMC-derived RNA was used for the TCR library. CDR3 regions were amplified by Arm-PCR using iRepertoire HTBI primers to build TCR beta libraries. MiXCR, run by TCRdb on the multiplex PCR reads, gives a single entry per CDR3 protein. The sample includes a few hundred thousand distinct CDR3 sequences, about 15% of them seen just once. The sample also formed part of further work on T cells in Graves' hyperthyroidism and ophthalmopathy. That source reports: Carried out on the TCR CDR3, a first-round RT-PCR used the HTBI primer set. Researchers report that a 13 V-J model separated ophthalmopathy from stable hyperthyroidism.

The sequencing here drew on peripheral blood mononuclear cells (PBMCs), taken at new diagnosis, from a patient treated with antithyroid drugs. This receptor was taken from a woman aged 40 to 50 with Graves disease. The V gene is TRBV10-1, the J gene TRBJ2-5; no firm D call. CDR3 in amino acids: CASSESVGLQETQYF. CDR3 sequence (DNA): TGCGCCAGCAGTGAGTCGGTGGGTCTACAAGAGACCCAGTACTTC.